What follows are 9 T cell receptor beta chains derived from one specimen sequenced in a study of OX40 agonist ivuxolimab in advanced cancers. The protocol was immunoSEQ multiplex PCR, while the TCRdb copy is restricted to in-frame clones and leaves out a portion. The sample includes around 70,000 clones, about 90% of them seen just once. The specimen was CD4+ or CD8+ T cells sorted from blood, collected in a trial of the OX40 agonist ivuxolimab. The receptor set was obtained from an adult with an advanced solid tumor such as melanoma, head and neck, liver or kidney cancer.

This clone was observed once. This chain links TRBV7-9 with TRBJ1-2; D gene uncertain. Germline V gives CDR1 SEHNR, CDR2 FQNEAQ (reference sequence). Trimming pared 8 bases from V and 4 bases from J, leaving 14 bases between. CDR3 length: 13 amino acids. CDR3: CASEPSGSYGYTF. The CDR3 DNA sequence: TGTGCCAGCGAGCCATCCGGGTCCTATGGCTACACCTTC.

The V and J genes are TRBV21-1 and TRBJ2-7; TRBD1 reflects the table's D call only, with no check against the DNA. TRBV21-1 is noted as a pseudogene. CDR3 length equals 15 residues. The CDR3 reads CASSKELGAMHEQYF. The CDR3 region has the DNA TGTGCCAGCAGCAAAGAACTGGGGGCTATGCACGAGCAGTACTTC.

The chain employs TRBV12-5 and TRBJ2-7, with a weak D call TRBD2 (6 bases). The CDR3 covers 17 residues. Trimming took 2 bases from V and 3 from J, leaving 20 bases between them. Germline values: CDR1 LGHNT, CDR2 FRNRAP. The CDR3 is CASGLPSGVIGHYEQYF. CDR3 nucleotide sequence: TGTGCTAGTGGTTTGCCATCGGGGGTCATAGGACACTACGAGCAGTACTTC.

The chain carries TRBV5-6 and TRBJ1-1, with TRBD1 matching over 9 bases. V lost 5 bases to trimming and J lost 10 bases; unmatched junction nucleotides: 15. From germline, CDR1 is SGHDT and CDR2 YYEEEE. The CDR3 contains 15 residues. CDR3 nucleotides: TGTGCCAGCAGACCCCGGGACAGGGTCCCCCTGAGAGCTTTCTTT. Translating gives CASRPRDRVPLRAFF.

The chain employs TRBV19 and TRBJ2-1; 8 bases agree with TRBD2. The V and J ends lost 3 bases and 7 bases, in that order; junction bases with no gene match: 8. The CDR3 is made up of 15 amino acids. Germline assignment: CDR1 LNHDA and CDR2 SQIVND (reference sequence). CDR3 residues: CASSIPRGGFNEQFF. For the CDR3, the DNA is TGTGCCAGTAGTATCCCCCGGGGGGGCTTTAATGAGCAGTTCTTC.

CDR3 sequence: CASRRLDGPLTDTQYF. CDR3 nucleotide sequence: TGTGCCAGCAGACGATTGGACGGTCCTCTCACAGATACGCAGTATTTT. The rearrangement links TRBV6-6 to TRBJ2-3; D not certain. The CDR3 totals 16 residues. Germline CDR1 and CDR2: MNHNY and SVGAGI (reference sequence). V was shortened by 6 bases and J by 2 bases, with 18 bases between the two germline ends.

The J gene is TRBJ2-3, the V gene TRBV5-4; 8 bases line up with TRBD2. With 1 base clipped from V and 2 bases from J, the junction kept 3 bases outside the gene matches. The CDR3 spans 15 residues. Germline values: CDR1 SGHNT, CDR2 YYREEE (reference sequence). The CDR3 region has the DNA TGTGCCAGCAGCTTGCGGGGGGGACTCACAGATACGCAGTATTTT. It is translated as CASSLRGGLTDTQYF.

This chain joins TRBV19 and TRBJ2-7; unclear D gene. The germline V gene encodes CDR1 LNHDA and CDR2 SQIVND (reference sequence). With 5 bases removed from V and 3 bases from J, the gap between germline ends came to 8 bases. The CDR3 is 12 residues long. The CDR3 loop reads CASSSTGYEQYF. CDR3 nucleotide sequence: TGTGCCAGTAGTTCGACGGGCTACGAGCAGTACTTC. Variable domain in full (rest from reference TRBV19 and TRBJ2-7): DGGITQSPKYLFRKEGQNVTLSCEQNLNHDAMYWYRQDPGQGLRLIYYSQIVNDFQKGDIAEGYSVSREKKESFPLTVTSAQKNPTAFYLCASSSTGYEQYFGPGTRLTVT.

The chain couples TRBV29-1 to TRBJ1-2; a weak D match, TRBD1 (6 bases). The CDR3 has 14 residues. The germline V gene has CDR1 SQVTM and CDR2 ANQGSEA. The V and J ends lost 1 base and 3 bases respectively, with 12 bases between them. In DNA, the CDR3 is TGCAGCGTTGAAGTGCAGGGGCGCGACTATGGCTACACCTTC. Translating gives CSVEVQGRDYGYTF.